Below are 28 T cell receptor beta chains sequenced from a single sample in a study of response to subunit inactivated influenza vaccine. Each CDR3 protein is one row after TCRdb ran MiXCR on the RT-PCR reads. Among about 700,000 distinct CDR3 sequences listed, about 14% were seen once. The sequencing used PBMCs from blood, collected 14 days before vaccination. The source is a man in his forties or fifties who received an inactivated influenza vaccine.

This chain links TRBV5-1 with TRBJ2-7; 9 positions agree with TRBD1. The CDR3 sequence is 15 residues long. Looked up from germline, CDR1 is SGHRS and CDR2 is YFSETQ. The trim removed 0 bases at V and 2 bases at J, leaving 3 bases unmatched. Written as DNA, the CDR3 is TGCGCCAGCAGCTTGGGAGGGACAGGGACCTACGAGCAGTACTTC. Translating it yields CASSLGGTGTYEQYF.

This chain links TRBV14 with TRBJ2-3, with TRBD2 as a possible D gene (5 bases). The V gene's germline CDR1 is SGHDN and CDR2 FVKESK. The CDR3 sequence is 15 residues long. Trimming left V 2 bases short and J 2 bases short, with 11 bases between. The CDR3 nucleotides read TGTGCCAGCAGCCAACGGAGCGGATACACAGATACGCAGTATTTT. Translating gives CASSQRSGYTDTQYF.

In its sample, this clonotype was seen a few times. The rearrangement links TRBV27 to TRBJ1-2; a weak D match, TRBD1 (6 bases). This CDR3 contains 14 residues. The V and J ends lost 6 bases and 3 bases respectively, with 14 bases between them. Germline loops: CDR1 MNHEY, CDR2 SMNVEV (reference sequence). This CDR3 is CASSQQGRYYGYTF. CDR3 DNA sequence: TGTGCCAGCAGCCAACAGGGCCGATACTATGGCTACACCTTC.

The chain is built from TRBV2 and TRBJ2-6; no clear D gene. V lost 6 bases, J lost 3 bases, and 24 bases lay in between. CDR1 is SNHLY, CDR2 FYNNEI, per germline. The CDR3 totals 19 residues. CDR3 protein: CASRADQEAPSGGANVLTF. CDR3 DNA sequence: TGTGCCAGCAGAGCCGATCAAGAAGCACCTTCCGGTGGGGCCAACGTCCTGACTTTC.

Written as DNA, the CDR3 is TGCAGTGCTAGAGATCTCCCAACACCTGAAGCTTTCTTT. Residues: CSARDLPTPEAFF. The chain is built from TRBV20-1 and TRBJ1-1; D call uncertain. This CDR3 comprises 13 residues. Germline CDR1 DFQATT, CDR2 SNEGSKA (reference sequence). The ends were cut back, 0 bases at V and 6 bases at J, with 11 bases in the middle.

The chain couples TRBV20-1 to TRBJ2-1; 10 bases are shared with TRBD2. CDR3 length: 17 residues. CDR1 and CDR2 from the germline V gene are DFQATT and SNEGSKA (reference sequence). The CDR3 is CCARAIGLAASYNEQFF. In DNA form, the CDR3 reads TGCTGCGCTAGAGCCATTGGACTAGCGGCTTCCTACAATGAGCAGTTCTTC.

The chain has TRBV7-9 and TRBJ2-1; the match to TRBD2 covers 7 bases. Per germline, CDR1 SEHNR and CDR2 FQNEAQ (reference sequence). With 7 bases clipped from V and 7 bases from J, the junction kept 13 bases outside the gene matches. CDR3 size: 15 residues. As DNA, the CDR3 is TGTGCCAGCACCTGGGGGGGGATACCTGAGAATGAGCAGTTCTTC. Amino acid sequence: CASTWGGIPENEQFF. Using reference TRBV7-9 and TRBJ2-1 for the parts outside the CDR3, the full variable domain is DTGVSQNPRHKITKRGQNVTFRCDPISEHNRLYWYRQTLGQGPEFLTYFQNEAQLEKSRLLSDRFSAERPKGSFSTLEIQRTEQGDSAMYLCASTWGGIPENEQFFGPGTRLTVL.

This chain links TRBV6-5 with TRBJ1-1, with TRBD1 matching 9 bases. This CDR3 contains 16 residues. Trimming removed 0 bases from V and 4 bases from J; junction bases left unmatched: 6. The germline CDR1 and CDR2 sequences are MNHEY and SVGAGI. CDR3 bases: TGTGCCAGCAGTTACTCGACAGGGGGTGTTCGCACTGAAGCTTTCTTT. This codes for CASSYSTGGVRTEAFF.

There are a few counts of this clonotype. The rearrangement joins TRBV11-2 to TRBJ2-5; D call uncertain. The ends were cut back, 5 bases at V and 5 bases at J, with 15 bases in the middle. The CDR3 runs 14 residues. Germline V gives CDR1 SGHAT, CDR2 FQNNGV. The CDR3 region is CASSPMISRETQYF. In DNA, the CDR3 is TGTGCCAGCAGCCCTATGATTTCTAGGGAGACCCAGTACTTC.

This rearrangement joins TRBV18 to TRBJ1-2; TRBD1 aligns across 9 bases. After removal of 2 bases from V and 6 bases from J, the junction contained 7 bases not matched to a gene. The length of the CDR3 is 15 residues. Germline assignment: CDR1 KGHSH and CDR2 LQKENI. CDR3 sequence reads: CASSPGTGGPHGYTF. The CDR3 nucleotides are TGTGCCAGCTCACCAGGAACAGGGGGCCCCCATGGCTACACCTTC.

The chain has TRBV4-3 and TRBJ2-7; D tentatively reads TRBD1 or TRBD2 (6 bases each). Per germline, CDR1 LGHNA and CDR2 YSLEER. The CDR3 runs 15 residues. The V end was cut by 2 bases, the J end by 1 base, with 12 bases between. This CDR3 reads CASSQWRDTSYEQYF. The CDR3 bases are TGCGCCAGCAGCCAATGGCGGGACACTTCCTACGAGCAGTACTTC.

This clonotype has only a few counts. The chain joins TRBV27 to TRBJ2-7, with TRBD1 matching 7 bases. V trimming: 4 bases; J trimming: 10 bases; junction bases outside the gene matches: 7. CDR1 is MNHEY and CDR2 is SMNVEV in the germline V gene (reference sequence). The CDR3 has 12 amino acids. In DNA form, the CDR3 reads TGTGCCAGCAGTTGGGACAGACTCCCCCAGTACTTC. This codes for CASSWDRLPQYF.

This clonotype was recorded at least ten times. The chain links TRBV27 to TRBJ1-1; TRBD1 matches at 7 bases. The CDR3 is 13 amino acids. From germline, CDR1 is MNHEY and CDR2 SMNVEV (reference sequence). After removal of 3 bases from V and 4 bases from J, the junction contained 2 bases not matched to a gene. The CDR3 DNA reads as TGTGCCAGCAGTTTTAGGGGGCCCACTGAAGCTTTCTTT. This encodes CASSFRGPTEAFF.

The rearrangement links TRBV4-1 to TRBJ2-2; D is ambiguous. The V and J ends lost 1 base and 1 base respectively, with 10 bases between them. The CDR3 runs 16 residues. Germline V lookup: CDR1 MGHRA, CDR2 YSYEKL. CDR3 residues: CASSQGATLNTGELFF. The CDR3 DNA reads TGCGCCAGCAGCCAAGGCGCCACCCTGAACACCGGGGAGCTGTTTTTT.

This clonotype was observed a handful of times. The J gene is TRBJ2-7, the V gene TRBV20-1; tentative D call: TRBD1 (5 bases). This CDR3 region has 10 residues. Germline loops: CDR1 DFQATT, CDR2 SNEGSKA (reference sequence). This chain's CDR3 is CSQLRGSEYF. The CDR3 bases are TGCAGCCAACTAAGGGGCTCGGAGTACTTC.

This clonotype occurred many times. The rearrangement uses TRBV6-2 or TRBV6-3 and TRBJ2-2; D unclear. V lost 5 bases, J lost 3 bases, and 7 bases lay in between. Germline CDR1 MNHEY, CDR2 SVGEGT. CDR3 length: 13 amino acids. CDR3 bases: TGTGCCAGCAGTGACCGATACACCGGGGAGCTGTTTTTT. It codes for CASSDRYTGELFF.

In its sample, this clonotype was seen a few times. V usage is TRBV5-1 and J usage is TRBJ1-1; D possibly corresponds to TRBD1 (6 bases). CDR1 is SGHRS, CDR2 YFSETQ, per germline. The CDR3 sequence is 17 residues long. The V gene lost 4 bases and the J gene lost 1 base, with 20 bases spanning the gap. CDR3 protein: CASSRWDTTNPNTEAFF. CDR3 bases: TGCGCCAGCAGCCGTTGGGACACTACGAACCCGAACACTGAAGCTTTCTTT.

This chain links TRBV7-2 with TRBJ2-7; maybe TRBD2 (5 bases). The V gene's germline CDR1 is SGHTA and CDR2 FQGNSA. The CDR3 contains 16 residues. The germline V and J ends were trimmed by 5 bases and 0 bases, with 17 bases remaining between them. The chain's CDR3 is CASSGRGGRSSYEQYF. The DNA for the CDR3 is TGTGCCAGCAGCGGACGCGGCGGGCGCAGCTCCTACGAGCAGTACTTC.

The rearrangement links TRBV6-5 to TRBJ2-1; 7 bases map to TRBD1. This CDR3 is built from 18 residues. Trimming took 2 bases from V and 0 from J; bases not matched to a gene: 10. From germline, CDR1 is MNHEY and CDR2 SVGAGI. Here the CDR3 reads CASSYLLKDRISYNEQFF. CDR3 nucleotides: TGTGCCAGCAGTTACCTGCTAAAGGACAGGATCTCCTACAATGAGCAGTTCTTC.

The chain recombines TRBV28 with TRBJ2-7; TRBD2 matches 8 bases. V was clipped by 5 bases and J by 2 bases; unmatched bases: 8. CDR1 and CDR2 (germline): MDHEN, SYDVKM. The CDR3 is made up of 15 amino acids. CDR3 loop: CASSGFSGVAYEQYF. Written as DNA, the CDR3 is TGTGCCAGCAGTGGCTTTAGCGGGGTTGCCTACGAGCAGTACTTC.

This sequence joins TRBV20-1 and TRBJ2-2, with TRBD1 matching over 9 bases. V dropped 1 base and J dropped 2; count of bases not matched to a gene: 2. This CDR3 comprises 15 residues. CDR1 and CDR2 from the germline V gene are DFQATT and SNEGSKA (reference sequence). DNA for the CDR3: TGCAGTGCTAGAGTGGGACAGGGAAACACCGGGGAGCTGTTTTTT. As protein: CSARVGQGNTGELFF.

This clonotype was detected only a few times. The chain joins TRBV10-3 to TRBJ1-4; D is ambiguous. V was cut by 0 bases and J by 8 bases, with 10 bases left in between. CDR3 size: 14 residues. The V gene's germline CDR1 is ENHRY and CDR2 SYGVKD. CDR3 sequence: CAISESQRREKLFF. CDR3 nucleotide sequence: TGTGCCATCAGTGAGTCACAGAGAAGGGAAAAACTGTTTTTT.

The rearrangement links TRBV20-1 to TRBJ1-1; 7 nucleotides agree with TRBD1. V dropped 0 bases and J dropped 3; count of bases not matched to a gene: 16. CDR3 length: 18 amino acids. Looked up from germline, CDR1 is DFQATT and CDR2 is SNEGSKA (reference sequence). CDR3 in amino acids: CSARDFMGKAGGDTEAFF. In DNA form, the CDR3 reads TGCAGTGCTAGAGATTTTATGGGTAAGGCAGGGGGAGACACTGAAGCTTTCTTT.

At least ten counts were recorded for this clonotype. This chain joins TRBV4-3 and TRBJ2-7; no reliable D call. The CDR3 loop spans 16 amino acids. Trimming shortened V by 0 bases and J by 2 bases, and 14 bases separated the two germline ends. CDR1 LGHNA and CDR2 YSLEER come from the germline V gene. In nucleotides, the CDR3 is TGCGCCAGCAGCCAAGATGAGGCGGCAGGTGCCTACGAGCAGTACTTC. The encoded protein is CASSQDEAAGAYEQYF.

V usage is TRBV10-3 and J usage is TRBJ2-6; D is unclear. Trimming stripped 9 bases from V and 3 bases from J, with 12 bases between. The germline V gene has CDR1 ENHRY and CDR2 SYGVKD. The CDR3 is 14 amino acids. CDR3 sequence (DNA): TGTGCCATTGGGTCAGGAAGTGGGGCCAACGTCCTGACTTTC. This encodes CAIGSGSGANVLTF.

The chain combines TRBV10-3 with TRBJ2-1, with D possibly being TRBD2 (6 bases). In germline, CDR1 is ENHRY, CDR2 SYGVKD. V lost 0 bases, J lost 8 bases, and 20 bases lay in between. The CDR3 extends over 17 amino acids. CDR3 region: CAISESVDSGALDEQFF. CDR3 sequence (DNA): TGTGCCATCAGTGAGTCGGTGGATAGCGGCGCCTTGGATGAGCAGTTCTTC.

At least ten counts were recorded for this clonotype. The gene calls are TRBV29-1 and TRBJ2-1; D unclear. The CDR3 is 11 amino acids. Per the germline V gene, CDR1 is SQVTM and CDR2 is ANQGSEA. Between the trimmed V and J ends, which lost 3 bases and 3 bases, there was a span of 3 bases. The CDR3 DNA reads as TGCAGCGTTGACCGCTACAATGAGCAGTTCTTC. Its protein is CSVDRYNEQFF.

This clonotype appeared a few times. The genes are TRBV7-9 and TRBJ2-7, with D perhaps TRBD1 (6 bases). The V end was cut by 5 bases, the J end by 2 bases, with 13 bases between. This CDR3 region has 14 residues. Germline lookup yields CDR1 SEHNR and CDR2 FQNEAQ (reference sequence). As DNA, the CDR3 is TGTGCCAGCAGCGGTTGGGACAAGACCTACGAGCAGTACTTC. Translating it yields CASSGWDKTYEQYF.